This T cell receptor beta chain was found in a study of cytomegalovirus exposure and HLA in healthy donors. PCR primers comprised 60 Vbeta and 13 Jbeta primers. The data were produced by immunoSEQ multiplex PCR, yet TCRdb's version contains in-frame clones alone and is incomplete. Of around 180,000 clones in the sample, 80% to 90% were seen once. In germline, CDR1 is SGHTA, CDR2 FQGTGA. CDR3 length equals 14 residues. The V gene end was trimmed by 3 bases and the J gene end by 0 bases; junction bases not matched to a gene: 0. Notes on this clone: The sample holds other DNA sequences that translate to the same CDR3.

This TCR came from a male donor in good health and CMV-seronegative. Sequenced: PBMCs. The rearrangement uses TRBV7-3 and TRBJ1-1, with 8 bases lining up with TRBD1. The CDR3 bases are TGTGCCAGCAGCTTGGACAGGGTGAACACTGAAGCTTTCTTT. This codes for CASSLDRVNTEAFF.